This T cell receptor (beta chain) stems from a study of CD8 T cells in ankylosing spondylitis (dated by TCRdb to 2016 to 2017). Study-level background: To find TCR variants linked to disease, the study profiled T cell receptor beta repertoires in ankylosing spondylitis patients and healthy donors. The full study cohort was made up of 25 to 30 ankylosing spondylitis patients and fewer than 120 healthy donors. Peripheral blood was sampled, and synovial fluid was also collected from ankylosing spondylitis patients.

This clonotype has a count of ten or more. Its recognized antigen is unknown. No base quality information exists; no much larger clone differs at one position. Via the germline V gene, CDR1 is MDHEN and CDR2 SYDVKM. From the cysteine through the phenylalanine, the CDR3 covers 15 amino acids. Only the CDR3 part of the read is kept: 45 bases, read in frame from the first base. At the junction V is shortened by 5 bases and J by 2 bases, with 10 bases in between. Study-wide findings and limitations: According to the report, matched synovial fluid samples from ankylosing spondylitis patients were significantly enriched for the disease-linked clones. A TCR beta motif of eight highly homologous amino acid variants appeared characteristic of blood from ankylosing spondylitis patients. Some of the motif variants had been reported before in the synovial fluid and blood of reactive arthritis patients, a finding that suggests common disease-initiation mechanisms. The disease-linked clones had a CD8+ phenotype and were found at relatively low frequencies in peripheral blood.

The sample was run on an Illumina HiSeq 2500. Quantitative 5'-RACE with molecular barcodes was the method used to prepare the TCR beta libraries. The original pipeline was this. To identify disease-linked TCR variants, a new computational method was used, one built on a probabilistic model of VDJ rearrangement. TCRdb passed the public sequencing reads through fastp at Q25 and MiXCR, retaining productive beta sequences. Entries that share a CDR3 protein sequence are merged under the most common genes and DNA. The V and J calls, along with clone size, are taken from TCRdb and not from the paper's own processing. For this sample the table gives 250,000 to 400,000 distinct CDR3 sequences, of which 9.5% to 13% were detected only once. Roughly 9.1% of the sample belongs to the ten largest clones.

This clonotype was sampled from a female donor with ankylosing spondylitis or in good health (not recorded which). Sequences were obtained from blood, either unsorted or a sorted T cell fraction (not recorded which). The rearranged chain carries TRBV28 and TRBJ2-6, with the D gene too uncertain to name. The sequenced DNA is TGTGCCAGCAGTCCCACGAACGCTGGGGCCAACGTCCTGACTTTC. It encodes CASSPTNAGANVLTF.